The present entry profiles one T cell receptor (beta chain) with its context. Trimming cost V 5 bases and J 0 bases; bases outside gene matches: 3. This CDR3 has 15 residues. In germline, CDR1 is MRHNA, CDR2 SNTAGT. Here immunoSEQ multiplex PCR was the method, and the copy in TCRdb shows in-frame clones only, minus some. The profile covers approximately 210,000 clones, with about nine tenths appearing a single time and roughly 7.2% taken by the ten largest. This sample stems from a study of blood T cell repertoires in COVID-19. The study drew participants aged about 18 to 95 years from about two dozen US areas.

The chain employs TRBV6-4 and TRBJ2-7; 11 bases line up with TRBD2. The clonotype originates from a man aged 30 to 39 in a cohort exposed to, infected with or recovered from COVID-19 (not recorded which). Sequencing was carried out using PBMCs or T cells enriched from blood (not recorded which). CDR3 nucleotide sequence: TGTGCCAGCAGTAAAACTAGCGGGAGCTCCTACGAGCAGTACTTC. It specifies CASSKTSGSSYEQYF.